The 19 T cell receptor beta chains reported below all come from one sample, sequenced in a study of T cells in localized non-small cell lung cancer. Some clones are missing from TCRdb's copy, which holds only in-frame ones; the method was immunoSEQ multiplex PCR. The sample lists 6,000 or so clones, roughly 89% occurring once. The sequencing used peripheral blood, collected before any cancer treatment. All receptors come from a male donor older than 55 with stage I lung adenocarcinoma.

This clone appeared once. This sequence joins TRBV10-1 and TRBJ2-1; 8 bases line up with TRBD2. The J segment lost 9 bases and the V segment lost 5 bases, leaving 6 bases of the junction unmatched. From germline, CDR1 is WNHNN and CDR2 SYGVQD (reference sequence). The CDR3 is 13 amino acids. This CDR3 is CASSPSSGFEQFF. The CDR3 coding sequence is TGCGCCAGCAGTCCATCTAGCGGGTTTGAGCAGTTCTTC.

The chain carries TRBV7-2 and TRBJ1-1, with a possible D match to TRBD1 (6 bases). The V end lost 2 bases, the J end lost 0 bases, and 19 bases lay between the germline ends. Germline CDR1 is SGHTA and CDR2 is FQGNSA. The CDR3 length is 18 residues. For the CDR3, the DNA is TGTGCCAGCAGCTTAAGGGGGGCGGGGCAGGGGATGAACACTGAAGCTTTCTTT. This translates into CASSLRGAGQGMNTEAFF.

The rearrangement uses TRBV29-1 and TRBJ1-2; 12 nucleotides align to TRBD1. V trimming: 6 bases; J trimming: 8 bases; junction bases outside the gene matches: 7. From germline, CDR1 is SQVTM and CDR2 ANQGSEA. The CDR3 has 13 residues. This CDR3 reads CSVLGQGARGYTF. CDR3 sequence (DNA): TGCAGCGTCCTGGGACAGGGGGCGCGAGGCTACACCTTC.

The J gene is TRBJ1-5, the V gene TRBV6-1; 10 bases line up with TRBD1. This CDR3 spans 15 amino acids. Per the germline V gene, CDR1 is MNHNS and CDR2 is SASEGT. With V trimmed by 4 bases and J by 2 bases, 2 bases remained unmatched. The CDR3 bases are TGTGCCAGCAGTGTAGGACAGGGGGGCAATCAGCCCCAGCATTTT. This encodes CASSVGQGGNQPQHF.

This chain connects TRBV10-3 to TRBJ2-2; the match to TRBD2 covers 9 bases. Looked up from germline, CDR1 is ENHRY and CDR2 is SYGVKD. V lost 6 bases to trimming and J lost 6 bases; unmatched junction nucleotides: 5. The CDR3 runs 14 residues. The CDR3 region has the DNA TGTGCCATCAGCTCCGGGACTAGCCCCGGGGAGCTGTTTTTT. Its protein is CAISSGTSPGELFF.

The rearrangement links TRBV9 to TRBJ2-7; D is uncertain. Trimming took off 0 bases at V and 4 bases at J, with 14 bases between the two ends. CDR1 SGDLS and CDR2 YYNGEE come from the germline V gene. The CDR3 consists of 15 residues. The DNA for the CDR3 is TGTGCCAGCAGCGTAGCGGCAACACAAGGTTACGAGCAGTACTTC. This gives the protein CASSVAATQGYEQYF.

DNA of the CDR3: TGTGCCACCAGCTCCCGGACGTATAGAGAGACCCAGTACTTC. The encoded protein is CATSSRTYRETQYF. This sequence joins TRBV15 and TRBJ2-5; D unresolved. The CDR3 has 14 residues. V was clipped by 5 bases and J by 4 bases, with 14 bases between them. The germline gives CDR1 LNHNV, CDR2 YYDKDF (reference sequence).

This clone was seen a single time. The junction and the germline gene differ at one end; a read error may be behind it. The V and J genes are TRBV11-2 and TRBJ2-3, with D hard to call. The germline V gene encodes CDR1 SGHAT and CDR2 FQNNGV. This CDR3 is built from 13 residues. CDR3 nucleotides: TGTGCCAGCAGATTAGGCAGCACAGATACGCAGTATTTT. Its protein product is CASRLGSTDTQYF.

For the CDR3, the DNA is TGTGCCAGCTCACTCGCCGCCACCTACGAGCAGTACTTC. Translated: CASSLAATYEQYF. This chain uses TRBV18 with TRBJ2-7; D uncertain. The germline V gene has CDR1 KGHSH and CDR2 LQKENI. V lost 4 bases to trimming and J lost 2 bases, with 9 bases between them. The CDR3 extends over 13 amino acids.

This clone was observed a single time. The chain joins TRBV7-9 to TRBJ2-1; possible D gene TRBD2, 5 bases. V shed 5 bases and J shed 5 bases, with 25 bases lying between them. The CDR3 runs to 18 residues. Germline V gene lookup returns CDR1 SEHNR and CDR2 FQNEAQ (reference sequence). CDR3 amino acids: CASSRREYGVGGNNEQFF. DNA for the CDR3: TGTGCCAGCAGCCGCAGAGAATACGGGGTTGGAGGTAACAATGAGCAGTTCTTC.

The chain is built from TRBV6-1 and TRBJ2-2; 8 bases agree with TRBD1. The germline V gene encodes CDR1 MNHNS and CDR2 SASEGT. The V segment lost 3 bases and the J segment 7 bases; nucleotides outside the gene matches: 7. This CDR3 spans 15 amino acids. CDR3 protein: CASSELTGVGGELFF. The CDR3 nucleotides read TGTGCCAGCAGTGAGTTGACAGGGGTCGGCGGGGAGCTGTTTTTT.

This sequence joins TRBV9 and TRBJ2-3; D might be TRBD2 (5 bases). Trimming shortened V by 2 bases and J by 2 bases, and 9 bases separated the two germline ends. Germline V gene lookup returns CDR1 SGDLS and CDR2 YYNGEE. There are 14 residues in the CDR3. CDR3 region: CASSVSGDTDTQYF. The CDR3 bases are TGTGCCAGCAGCGTCAGCGGAGACACAGATACGCAGTATTTT.

V and J are TRBV19 and TRBJ1-3; D is unclear. Germline values: CDR1 LNHDA, CDR2 SQIVND (reference sequence). The CDR3 extends over 16 amino acids. Deletions cut 4 bases from V and 0 bases from J, with 13 bases between. The CDR3 is CASSSRGVSSGNTIYF. The CDR3 DNA is TGTGCCAGTAGTAGTCGGGGAGTAAGCTCTGGAAACACCATATATTTT.

The chain employs TRBV6-5 and TRBJ1-2, with D uncertain. This CDR3 spans 15 amino acids. Looked up from germline, CDR1 is MNHEY and CDR2 is SVGAGI. V was pared by 5 bases and J by 8 bases, with 21 bases between. The CDR3 protein is CASSTPSRVQRGYTF. The CDR3 coding sequence is TGTGCCAGCAGTACCCCCTCTAGGGTACAACGGGGCTACACCTTC.

The rearrangement uses TRBV6-4 and TRBJ1-2; 9 bases agree with TRBD1. Germline assignment: CDR1 MRHNA and CDR2 SNTAGT. This CDR3 contains 14 residues. V lost 2 bases to trimming and J lost 2 bases; unmatched junction nucleotides: 0. The CDR3: CASSDGQGNYGYTF. In nucleotides, the CDR3 is TGTGCCAGCAGTGACGGACAGGGGAACTATGGCTACACCTTC.

The chain is built from TRBV9 and TRBJ2-7, with unresolved D. Germline V lookup: CDR1 SGDLS, CDR2 YYNGEE. The V and J ends lost 0 bases and 0 bases respectively, with 10 bases between them. The CDR3 loop spans 15 amino acids. The CDR3 DNA sequence: TGTGCCAGCAGCGTAGCGGGCAGCCCCTCCTACGAGCAGTACTTC. Its protein is CASSVAGSPSYEQYF.

The rearrangement joins TRBV6-1 to TRBJ1-5, with D perhaps TRBD1 (5 bases). The CDR3 has 14 amino acids. Between the trimmed V and J ends, which lost 2 bases and 7 bases, there was a span of 12 bases. The germline V gene encodes CDR1 MNHNS and CDR2 SASEGT. The chain's CDR3 is CASSEIQGGQPQHF. CDR3 DNA sequence: TGTGCCAGCAGTGAAATCCAGGGAGGACAGCCCCAGCATTTT.

V is TRBV4-1 and J is TRBJ1-2; D perhaps matches TRBD1 (5 bases). V lost 1 base and J lost 5, with 20 bases in between. Germline values: CDR1 MGHRA, CDR2 YSYEKL. This CDR3 has 17 amino acids. The DNA for the CDR3 is TGCGCCAGCAGCCAAGGGGAGAGAAGCCAGGGCCCTTATGGCTACACCTTC. Its translation: CASSQGERSQGPYGYTF.

The V call is TRBV6-6, the J call TRBJ1-5, with D possibly matching TRBD1 (5 bases). Germline-derived CDR1 and CDR2 are MNHNY and SVGAGI (reference sequence). There are 12 residues in the CDR3. V was pared by 4 bases and J by 7 bases, with 8 bases between. This CDR3 reads CASSWWGQPQHF. The DNA for the CDR3 is TGTGCCAGCAGTTGGTGGGGGCAGCCCCAGCATTTT.